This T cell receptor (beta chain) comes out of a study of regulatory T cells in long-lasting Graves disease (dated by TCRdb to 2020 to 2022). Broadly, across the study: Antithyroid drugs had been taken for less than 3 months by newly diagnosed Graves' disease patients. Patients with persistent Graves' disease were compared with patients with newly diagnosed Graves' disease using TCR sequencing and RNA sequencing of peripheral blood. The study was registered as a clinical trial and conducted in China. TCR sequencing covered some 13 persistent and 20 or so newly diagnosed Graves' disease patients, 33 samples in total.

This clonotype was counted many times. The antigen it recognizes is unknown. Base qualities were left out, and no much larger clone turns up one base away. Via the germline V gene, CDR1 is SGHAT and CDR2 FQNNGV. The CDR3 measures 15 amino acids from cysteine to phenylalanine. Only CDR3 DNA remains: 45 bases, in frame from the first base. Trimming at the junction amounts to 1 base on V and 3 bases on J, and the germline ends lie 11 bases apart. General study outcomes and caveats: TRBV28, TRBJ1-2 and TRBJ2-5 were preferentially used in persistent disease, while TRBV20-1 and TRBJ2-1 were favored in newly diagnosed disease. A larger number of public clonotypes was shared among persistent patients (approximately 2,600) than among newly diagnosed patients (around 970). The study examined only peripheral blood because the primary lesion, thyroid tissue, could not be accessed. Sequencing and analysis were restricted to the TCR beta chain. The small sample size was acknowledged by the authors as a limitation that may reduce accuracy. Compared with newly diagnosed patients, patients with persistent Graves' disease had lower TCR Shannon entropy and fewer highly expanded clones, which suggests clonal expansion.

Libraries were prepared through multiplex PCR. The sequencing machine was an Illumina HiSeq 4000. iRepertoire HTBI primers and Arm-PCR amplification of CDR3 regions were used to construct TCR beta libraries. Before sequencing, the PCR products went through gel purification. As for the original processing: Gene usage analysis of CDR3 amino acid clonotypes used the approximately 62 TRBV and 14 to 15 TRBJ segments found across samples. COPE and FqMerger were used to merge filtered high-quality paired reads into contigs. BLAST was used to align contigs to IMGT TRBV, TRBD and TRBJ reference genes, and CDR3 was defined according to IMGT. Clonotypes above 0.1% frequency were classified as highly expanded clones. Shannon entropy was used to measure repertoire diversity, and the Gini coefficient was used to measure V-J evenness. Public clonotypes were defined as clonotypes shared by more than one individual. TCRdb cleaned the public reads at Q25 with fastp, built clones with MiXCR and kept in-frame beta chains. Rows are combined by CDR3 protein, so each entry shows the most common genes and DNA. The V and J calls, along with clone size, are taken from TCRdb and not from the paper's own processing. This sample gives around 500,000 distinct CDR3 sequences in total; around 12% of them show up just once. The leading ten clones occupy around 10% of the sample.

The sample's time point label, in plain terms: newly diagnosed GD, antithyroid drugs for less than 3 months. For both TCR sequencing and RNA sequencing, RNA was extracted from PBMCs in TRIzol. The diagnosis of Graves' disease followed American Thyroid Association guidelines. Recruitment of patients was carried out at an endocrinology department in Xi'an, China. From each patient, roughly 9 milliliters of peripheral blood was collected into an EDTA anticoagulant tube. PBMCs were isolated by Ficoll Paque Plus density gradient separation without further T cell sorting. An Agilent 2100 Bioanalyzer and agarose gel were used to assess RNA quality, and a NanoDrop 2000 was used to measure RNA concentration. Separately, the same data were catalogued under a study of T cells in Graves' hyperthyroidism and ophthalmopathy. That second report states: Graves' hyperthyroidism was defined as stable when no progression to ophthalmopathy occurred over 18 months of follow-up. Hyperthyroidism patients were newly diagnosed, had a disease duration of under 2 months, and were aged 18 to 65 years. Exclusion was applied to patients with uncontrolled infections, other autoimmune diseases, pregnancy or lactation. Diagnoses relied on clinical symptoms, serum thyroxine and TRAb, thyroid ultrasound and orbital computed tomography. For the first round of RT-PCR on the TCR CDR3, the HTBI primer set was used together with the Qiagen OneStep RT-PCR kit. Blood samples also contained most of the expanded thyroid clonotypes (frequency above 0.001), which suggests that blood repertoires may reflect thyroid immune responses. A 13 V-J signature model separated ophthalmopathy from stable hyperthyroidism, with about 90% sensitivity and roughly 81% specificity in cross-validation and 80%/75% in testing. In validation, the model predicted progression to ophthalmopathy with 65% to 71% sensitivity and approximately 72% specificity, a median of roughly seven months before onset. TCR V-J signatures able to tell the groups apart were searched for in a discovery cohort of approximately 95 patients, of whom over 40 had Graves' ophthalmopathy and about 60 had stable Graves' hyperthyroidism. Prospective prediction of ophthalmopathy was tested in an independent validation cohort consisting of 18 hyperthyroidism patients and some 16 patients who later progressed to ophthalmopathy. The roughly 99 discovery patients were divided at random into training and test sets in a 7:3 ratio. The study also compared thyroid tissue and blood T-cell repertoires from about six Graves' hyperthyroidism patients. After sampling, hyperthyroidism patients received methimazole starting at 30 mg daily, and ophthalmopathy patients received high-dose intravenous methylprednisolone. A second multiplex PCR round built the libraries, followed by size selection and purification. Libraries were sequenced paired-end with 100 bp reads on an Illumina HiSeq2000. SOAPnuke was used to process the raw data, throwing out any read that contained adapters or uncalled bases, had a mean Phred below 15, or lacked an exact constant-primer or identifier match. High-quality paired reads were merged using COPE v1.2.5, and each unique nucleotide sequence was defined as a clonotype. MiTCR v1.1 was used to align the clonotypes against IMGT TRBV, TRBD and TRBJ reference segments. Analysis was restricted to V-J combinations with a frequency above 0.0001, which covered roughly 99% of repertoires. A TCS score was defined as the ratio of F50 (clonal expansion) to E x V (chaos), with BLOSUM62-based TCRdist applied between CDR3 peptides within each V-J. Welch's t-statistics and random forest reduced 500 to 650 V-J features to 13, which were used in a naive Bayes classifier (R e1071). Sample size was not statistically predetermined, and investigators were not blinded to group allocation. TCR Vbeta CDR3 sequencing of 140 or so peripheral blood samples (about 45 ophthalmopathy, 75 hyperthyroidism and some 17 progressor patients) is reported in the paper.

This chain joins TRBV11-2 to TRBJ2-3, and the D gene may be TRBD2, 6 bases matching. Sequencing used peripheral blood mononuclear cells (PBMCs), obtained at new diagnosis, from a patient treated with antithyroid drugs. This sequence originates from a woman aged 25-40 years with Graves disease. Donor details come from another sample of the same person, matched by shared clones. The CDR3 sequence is CASSLGSGLTDTQYF. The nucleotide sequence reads TGTGCCAGCAGCTTAGGGAGCGGGTTGACAGATACGCAGTATTTT.